This T cell receptor beta chain derives from a study of CD8 T cells in Susac syndrome. Notes on the study in general: None of the CD4+ T cell repertoires in Susac syndrome showed clonal expansion.

With respect to this clonotype: Its antigen is unknown.

The length of the CDR3 is 13 residues. CDR1 is LNHNV and CDR2 is YYDKDF in the germline V gene (reference sequence). V shed 4 bases, J shed 2 bases, and the junction held 1 base outside the gene matches. Random hexamers were used to reverse transcribe 0.5 to 1 ug of RNA. Using its own MiXCR run on the immunoSEQ multiplex PCR reads, TCRdb lists one record per CDR3 protein. Of 150,000 to 180,000 distinct CDR3 sequences in the sample, approximately 95% were seen once. The receptor comes from a human donor with Susac syndrome. Sequenced: CD4+ T cells from PBMCs. The rearrangement joins TRBV15 to TRBJ1-2, with 7 bases aligning to TRBD1. The CDR3 bases are TGTGCCACCAGCACGACAGGGAACTATGGCTACACCTTC. Translated: CATSTTGNYGYTF.